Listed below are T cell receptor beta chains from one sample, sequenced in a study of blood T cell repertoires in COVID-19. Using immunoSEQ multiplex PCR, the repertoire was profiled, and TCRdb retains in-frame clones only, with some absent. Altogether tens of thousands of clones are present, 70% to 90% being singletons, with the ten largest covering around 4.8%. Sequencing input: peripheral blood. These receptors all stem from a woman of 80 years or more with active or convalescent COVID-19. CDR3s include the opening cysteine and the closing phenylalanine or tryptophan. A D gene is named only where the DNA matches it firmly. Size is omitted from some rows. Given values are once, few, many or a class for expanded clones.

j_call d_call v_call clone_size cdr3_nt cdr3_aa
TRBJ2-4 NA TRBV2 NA TGTGCCAGCAGTCCCGGACAGACCCCCAAAAACATTCAGTACTTC CASSPGQTPKNIQYF
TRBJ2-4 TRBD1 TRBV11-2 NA TGTGCCAGCAGCCGAGCAGGGGGCGCGAACATTCAGTACTTC CASSRAGGANIQYF
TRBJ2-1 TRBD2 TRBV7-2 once TGTGCCAGCAGCCTGGGACTAGCGGGAATATGGAATGAGCAGTTCTTC CASSLGLAGIWNEQFF
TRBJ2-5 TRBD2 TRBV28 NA TGTGCCAGCACCCTTAGCGGGGGGGCGACCCAGTACTTC CASTLSGGATQYF
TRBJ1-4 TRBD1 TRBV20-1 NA TGCAGTGCTAGTGACCCGGGACAGGATCTGCAAAAACTGTTTTTT CSASDPGQDLQKLFF
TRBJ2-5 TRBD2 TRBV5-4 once TGTGCCAGCAGCCCCGCCCCGACTCTAGCGGGGAGAGAACCTCAAGAGACCCAGTACTTC CASSPAPTLAGREPQETQYF
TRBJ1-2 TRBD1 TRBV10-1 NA TGCGCCAGCAGTGAGTCCCACAGGGGTACATCCAACTATGGCTACACCTTC CASSESHRGTSNYGYTF
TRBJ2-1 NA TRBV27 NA TGTGCCAGCAGTAACAGCCTCTACAATGAGCAGTTCTTC CASSNSLYNEQFF
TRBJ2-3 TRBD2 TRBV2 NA TGTGCCAGCCAACTAGCGGGAGGCACAGATACGCAGTATTTT CASQLAGGTDTQYF
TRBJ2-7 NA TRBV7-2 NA TGTGCCAGCAGCTTATTGGGGGGCTCCTACGAGCAGTACTTC CASSLLGGSYEQYF
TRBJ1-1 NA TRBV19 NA TGTGCCAGTAGTATTCGCAGGGGACGAACTGAAGCTTTCTTT CASSIRRGRTEAFF
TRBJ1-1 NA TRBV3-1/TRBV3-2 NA TGTGCCAGCAGCCAATTGCGGGGGGTTCTTTTCTTT CASSQLRGVLFF
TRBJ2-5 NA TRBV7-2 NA TGTGCCAGCAGCTCAGGGTTAGGAGAGACCCAGTACTTC CASSSGLGETQYF
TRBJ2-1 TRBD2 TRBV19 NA TGTGCCAGTAGCCTCGGACTAGCGCTTTCTGGGGAGCAGTTCTTC CASSLGLALSGEQFF
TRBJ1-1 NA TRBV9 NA TGTGCCAGCAGCGTAGCTGGCGGAACTCCTGAAGCTTTCTTT CASSVAGGTPEAFF
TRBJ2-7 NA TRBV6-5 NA TGTGCCAGCAGGGGAGTCGCCGAGCAGTACTTC CASRGVAEQYF
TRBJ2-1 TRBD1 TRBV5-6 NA TGTGCCAGCTCCATATCGGACAGGGTTCGGAATGAGCAGTTCTTC CASSISDRVRNEQFF
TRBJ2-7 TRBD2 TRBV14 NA TGTGCCAGCAGCCAAGATTGGGGGACTAGTGGTTACGAGCAGTACTTC CASSQDWGTSGYEQYF
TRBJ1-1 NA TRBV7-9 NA TGTGCCAGCAGCTCCACCGAACAGAGTGAGAACACTGAAGCTTTCTTT CASSSTEQSENTEAFF
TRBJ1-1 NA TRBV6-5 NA TGTGCCAGCAGTTACGGGGCCACTGAAGCTTTCTTT CASSYGATEAFF
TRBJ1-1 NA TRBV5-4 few TGTGCCAGCAGCGTACAGGGTTCGGTAGTAGAAGCTTTCTTT CASSVQGSVVEAFF
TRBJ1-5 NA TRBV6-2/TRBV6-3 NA TGTGCCAGCAGTCCGACAGCAAACAATCAGCCCCAGCATTTT CASSPTANNQPQHF
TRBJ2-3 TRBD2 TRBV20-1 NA TGCAGTGCTAGTATCCCGGGACTAGCGGTATTCACAGATACGCAGTATTTT CSASIPGLAVFTDTQYF
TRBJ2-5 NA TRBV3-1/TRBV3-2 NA TGTGCCAGCAGCCAAGGCACCAGAAACCAAGAGACCCAGTACTTC CASSQGTRNQETQYF
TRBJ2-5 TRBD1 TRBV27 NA TGTGCCAGCAGTACACAGGGGTTGGCGGGAGAGACCCAGTACTTC CASSTQGLAGETQYF
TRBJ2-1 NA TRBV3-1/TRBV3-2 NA TGTGCCAGCACTTCCTTAGGACAGGAGCAGTTCTTC CASTSLGQEQFF
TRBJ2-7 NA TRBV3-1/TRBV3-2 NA TGTGCCAGCAGCCAATCAGGAAGCCCCCGCGAGCAGTACTTC CASSQSGSPREQYF
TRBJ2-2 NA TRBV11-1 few TGTGCCAGCAGCCGACAGAACACCGGGGAGCTGTTTTTT CASSRQNTGELFF
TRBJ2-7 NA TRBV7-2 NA TGTGCCAGCAGCCAGGAACTAGGAGAGGGAGTCGAGCAGTACTTC CASSQELGEGVEQYF
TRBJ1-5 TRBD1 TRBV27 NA TGTGCCAGCAGTTACGCCCCAGGGGGAAGCAATCAGCCCCAGCATTTT CASSYAPGGSNQPQHF
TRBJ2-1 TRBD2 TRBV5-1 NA TGCGCCAGCAGCTCAGGACTAGCGGTGGGCAATGAGCAGTTCTTC CASSSGLAVGNEQFF
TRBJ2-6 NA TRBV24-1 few TGTGCCACAGGAGGGATGAGGGGTGGGGCCAACGTCCTGACTTTC CATGGMRGGANVLTF
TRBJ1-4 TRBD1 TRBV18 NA TGTGCCAGCTCACCACAAGGGACAGATGAAAAACTGTTTTTT CASSPQGTDEKLFF
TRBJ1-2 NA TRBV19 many TGTGGTGCCGGTCCTGCGGGGGGCTACACCTTC CGAGPAGGYTF
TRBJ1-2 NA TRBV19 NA TGTGCCAGTAGTAGAGGACAGTATTTGAATGGCTACACCTTC CASSRGQYLNGYTF
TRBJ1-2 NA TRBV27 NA TGTGCCAGCAGTTCTCGGTTAGGGAGCTCGGGTGGTGGCTACACCTTC CASSSRLGSSGGGYTF
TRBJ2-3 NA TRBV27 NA TGTGCCAGCAGTCCGACGGGAACTTTTACCAGCACAGATACGCAGTATTTT CASSPTGTFTSTDTQYF
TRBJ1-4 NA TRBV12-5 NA TGTGCTAGTGACCTCCGGGGGGATTATTGTGAAAAACTGTTTTTT CASDLRGDYCEKLFF
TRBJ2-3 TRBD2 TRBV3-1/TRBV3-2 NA TGTGCCAGCAGCCAAGGTAGCGGGAGCCGGGATACGCAGTATTTT CASSQGSGSRDTQYF
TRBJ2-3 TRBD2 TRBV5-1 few TGCGCCAGCAGCTTGGTTATGAGCGGGAATACGCAGTATTTT CASSLVMSGNTQYF
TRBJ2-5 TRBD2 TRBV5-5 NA TGTGCCAGCAGCTTGGGAAGTGCTAGCGGGGGCCAAGAGACCCAGTACTTC CASSLGSASGGQETQYF
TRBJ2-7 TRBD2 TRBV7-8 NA TGTGCCAGCAGCTCGGGGGGGAGACAGAGATCCTACGAGCAGTACTTC CASSSGGRQRSYEQYF
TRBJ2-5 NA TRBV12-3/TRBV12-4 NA TGTGCCAGCAGTTTAGCCTCTAGCGCGCAACAGTACTTC CASSLASSAQQYF
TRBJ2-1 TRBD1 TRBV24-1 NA TGTGCCACCAGTGATCCTGGACAGGGAACCTACAATGAGCAGTTCTTC CATSDPGQGTYNEQFF
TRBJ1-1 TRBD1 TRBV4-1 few TGCGCCAGCAGCCCCGGACAGGACTGGAACACTGAAGCTTTCTTT CASSPGQDWNTEAFF